This T cell receptor beta chain was sequenced during a study of human T cells and chemical hapten exposure. Notes on the study in general: Compared with pre-sensitization or healthy control sets, expanded TCRs clustered more. TCRs at high frequency, those above 1 in 1000, did not change with DPC sensitization.

Time point given: patch test 2, 6 weeks after DPC sensitization. Treatment reported: therapeutic diphenylcyclopropenone sensitization with weekly scalp DPC. Total RNA extraction was carried out from unfractionated whole blood. As regards this clonotype: What it binds is not known.

Individual cDNA molecules had unique molecular identifiers attached to them by the library. Each CDR3 protein gets one entry after TCRdb re-called the RACE reads with MiXCR. The table has about 85,000 distinct CDR3 sequences, roughly 12% seen once. This CDR3 contains 15 residues. Germline-derived CDR1 and CDR2 are ENHRY and SYGVKD. The V end was cut by 3 bases, the J end by 0 bases, with 9 bases between. This chain connects TRBV10-3 to TRBJ1-3, with a tentative D call TRBD1 (5 bases). This clonotype was obtained from a man aged 18 to 35 with alopecia areata. Some clones in this sample may be carry-over from other donors' samples. The sequencing used whole blood, collected in connection with sensitization to the hapten diphenylcyclopropenone (DPC). The CDR3 DNA is TGTGCCATCAGTGATTGGGACGGCTCTGGAAACACCATATATTTT. Translating it yields CAISDWDGSGNTIYF.